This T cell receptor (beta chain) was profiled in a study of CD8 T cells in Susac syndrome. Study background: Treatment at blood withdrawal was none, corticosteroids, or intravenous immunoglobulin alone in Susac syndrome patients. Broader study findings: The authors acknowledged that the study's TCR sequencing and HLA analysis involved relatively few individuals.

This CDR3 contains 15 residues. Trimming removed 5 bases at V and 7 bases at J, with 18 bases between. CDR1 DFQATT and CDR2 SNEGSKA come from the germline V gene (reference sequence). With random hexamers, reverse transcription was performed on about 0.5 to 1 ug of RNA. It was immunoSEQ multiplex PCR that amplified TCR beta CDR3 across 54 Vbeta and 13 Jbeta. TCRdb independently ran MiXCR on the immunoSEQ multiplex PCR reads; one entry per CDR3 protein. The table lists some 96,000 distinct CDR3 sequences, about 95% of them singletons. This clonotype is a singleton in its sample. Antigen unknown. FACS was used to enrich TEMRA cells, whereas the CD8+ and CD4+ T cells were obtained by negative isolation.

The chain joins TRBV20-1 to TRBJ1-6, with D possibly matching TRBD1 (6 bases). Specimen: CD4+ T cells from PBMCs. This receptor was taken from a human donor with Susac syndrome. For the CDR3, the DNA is TGCAGTGCTCTCTCCCGGGCAGGGGAAAATTCACCCCTCCACTTT. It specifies CSALSRAGENSPLHF.